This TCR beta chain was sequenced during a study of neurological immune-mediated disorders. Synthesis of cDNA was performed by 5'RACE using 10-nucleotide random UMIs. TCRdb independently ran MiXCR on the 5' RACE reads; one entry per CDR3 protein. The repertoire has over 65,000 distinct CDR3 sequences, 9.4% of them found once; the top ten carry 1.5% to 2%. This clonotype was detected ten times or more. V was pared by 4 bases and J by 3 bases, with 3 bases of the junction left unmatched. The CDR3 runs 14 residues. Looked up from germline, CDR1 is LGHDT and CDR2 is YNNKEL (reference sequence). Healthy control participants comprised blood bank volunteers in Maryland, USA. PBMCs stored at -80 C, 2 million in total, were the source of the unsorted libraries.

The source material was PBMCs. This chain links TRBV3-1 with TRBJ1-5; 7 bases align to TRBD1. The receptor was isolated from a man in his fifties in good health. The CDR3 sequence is CASSLGQYNQPQHF. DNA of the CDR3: TGTGCCAGCAGCCTGGGACAGTACAATCAGCCCCAGCATTTT.